The present T cell receptor beta chain was sequenced within a study of regulatory T cells in long-lasting Graves disease. Arm-PCR of CDR3 regions and iRepertoire HTBI primers were used to build TCR beta libraries. TCRdb redid the calling of the multiplex PCR reads with MiXCR, one entry per CDR3 protein. The table shows around 240,000 distinct CDR3 sequences, with about 18% occurring only once. This clonotype was observed many times. The time point here: newly diagnosed GD, antithyroid drugs for less than 3 months. Making the TCR library involved RNA that had been extracted from PBMCs. CDR1 is SGHRS and CDR2 is YFSETQ in the germline V gene. This CDR3 region has 16 residues. Germline trimming cut 0 bases from V and 0 bases from J; bases unmatched to any gene: 3. This same sample was also part of a study on T cells in Graves' hyperthyroidism and ophthalmopathy. That publication notes: The HTBI primer set served for first-round RT-PCR of the TCR CDR3. Appearing also in blood were most of the thyroid clonotypes expanded above 0.001. Using 13 V-J features, a model discriminated ophthalmopathy from stable hyperthyroidism.

This clonotype was obtained from a woman under 40 with Graves disease. The source material was peripheral blood mononuclear cells (PBMCs), sampled at new diagnosis, from a patient treated with antithyroid drugs. The chain is built from TRBV5-1 and TRBJ1-5, with 7 bases matching TRBD1. The CDR3 DNA reads as TGCGCCAGCAGCTTGGAGGGGACAGATAGCAATCAGCCCCAGCATTTT. Amino acids: CASSLEGTDSNQPQHF.